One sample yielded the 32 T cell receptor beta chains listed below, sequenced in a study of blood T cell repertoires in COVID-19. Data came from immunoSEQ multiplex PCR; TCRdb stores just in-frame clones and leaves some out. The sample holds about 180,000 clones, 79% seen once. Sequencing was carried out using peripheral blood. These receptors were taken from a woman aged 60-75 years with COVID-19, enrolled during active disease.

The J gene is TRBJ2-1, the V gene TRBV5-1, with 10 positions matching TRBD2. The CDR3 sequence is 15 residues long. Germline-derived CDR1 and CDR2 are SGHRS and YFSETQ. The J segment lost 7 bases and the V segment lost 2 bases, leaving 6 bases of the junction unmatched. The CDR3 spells CASSFGLAGVNEQFF. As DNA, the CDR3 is TGCGCCAGCAGCTTCGGTCTAGCGGGGGTAAATGAGCAGTTCTTC.

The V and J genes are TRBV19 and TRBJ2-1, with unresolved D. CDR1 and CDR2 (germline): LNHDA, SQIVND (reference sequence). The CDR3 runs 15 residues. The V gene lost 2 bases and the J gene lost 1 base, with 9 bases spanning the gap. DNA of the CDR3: TGTGCCAGTAGTATATCGGCGGTTTCCTACAATGAGCAGTTCTTC. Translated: CASSISAVSYNEQFF.

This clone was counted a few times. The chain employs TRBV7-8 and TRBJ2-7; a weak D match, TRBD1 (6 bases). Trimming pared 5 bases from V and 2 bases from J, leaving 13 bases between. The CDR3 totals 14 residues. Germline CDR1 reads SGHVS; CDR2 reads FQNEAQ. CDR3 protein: CASSKGGTAYEQYV. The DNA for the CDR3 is TGTGCCAGCAGCAAAGGGGGAACGGCCTACGAGCAGTACGTC.

This CDR3 reads CASSPSRNSYNEQFF. The CDR3 coding sequence is TGTGCCAGCAGCCCCTCTAGGAATTCTTACAATGAGCAGTTCTTC. The gene calls are TRBV14 and TRBJ2-1; unclear D gene. From germline, CDR1 is SGHDN and CDR2 FVKESK. This CDR3 has 15 amino acids. Trimming stripped 4 bases from V and 4 bases from J, with 14 bases between.

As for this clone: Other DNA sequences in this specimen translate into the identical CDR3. The CDR3 spells CASSQLLAGGNEQFF. CDR3 coding DNA: TGTGCCAGCAGCCAACTACTAGCGGGAGGCAATGAGCAGTTCTTC. This chain links TRBV4-2 with TRBJ2-1; TRBD2 matches at 12 bases. V lost 2 bases, J lost 6 bases, and 2 bases stayed unmatched. CDR1 LGHNA and CDR2 YNFKEQ come from the germline V gene. The CDR3 extends over 15 amino acids.

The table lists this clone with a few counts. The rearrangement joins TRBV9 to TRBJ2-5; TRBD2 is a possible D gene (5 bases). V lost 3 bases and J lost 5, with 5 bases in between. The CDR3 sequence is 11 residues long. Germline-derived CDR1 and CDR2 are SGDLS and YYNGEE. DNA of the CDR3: TGTGCCAGCAGCGCGGGGGAGACCCAGTACTTC. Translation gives CASSAGETQYF.

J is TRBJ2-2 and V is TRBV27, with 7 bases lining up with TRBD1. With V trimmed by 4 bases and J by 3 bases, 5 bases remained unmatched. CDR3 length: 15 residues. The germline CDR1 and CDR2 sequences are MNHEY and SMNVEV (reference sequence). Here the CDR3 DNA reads TGTGCCAGCAGTTCCGGGACAGTAGACACCGGGGAGCTGTTTTTT. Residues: CASSSGTVDTGELFF.

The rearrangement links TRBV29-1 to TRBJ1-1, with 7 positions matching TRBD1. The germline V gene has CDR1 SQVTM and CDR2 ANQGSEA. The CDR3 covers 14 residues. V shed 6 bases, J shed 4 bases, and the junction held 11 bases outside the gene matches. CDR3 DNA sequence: TGCAGCGTCGCGACAGGGTCCGGGAGCACTGAAGCTTTCTTT. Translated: CSVATGSGSTEAFF.

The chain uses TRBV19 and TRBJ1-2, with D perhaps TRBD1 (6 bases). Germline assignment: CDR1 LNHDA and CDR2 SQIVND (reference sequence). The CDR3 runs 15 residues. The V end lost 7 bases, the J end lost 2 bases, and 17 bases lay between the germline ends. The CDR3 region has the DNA TGTGCCAGTACCCCCCAGGGGAGAGGGAACTATGGCTACACCTTC. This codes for CASTPQGRGNYGYTF.

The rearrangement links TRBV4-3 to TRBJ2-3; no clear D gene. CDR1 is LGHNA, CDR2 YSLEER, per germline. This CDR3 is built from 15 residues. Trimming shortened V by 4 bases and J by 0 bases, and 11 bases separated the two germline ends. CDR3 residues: CASSRTTSSTDTQYF. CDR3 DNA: TGCGCCAGCAGCCGCACGACTTCTAGCACAGATACGCAGTATTTT.

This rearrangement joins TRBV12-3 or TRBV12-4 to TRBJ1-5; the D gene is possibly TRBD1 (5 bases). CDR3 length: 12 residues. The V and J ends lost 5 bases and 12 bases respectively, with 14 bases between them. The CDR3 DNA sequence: TGTGCCAGCAGTCCTTCAGTGGGGCGCCAGCATTTT. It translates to CASSPSVGRQHF.

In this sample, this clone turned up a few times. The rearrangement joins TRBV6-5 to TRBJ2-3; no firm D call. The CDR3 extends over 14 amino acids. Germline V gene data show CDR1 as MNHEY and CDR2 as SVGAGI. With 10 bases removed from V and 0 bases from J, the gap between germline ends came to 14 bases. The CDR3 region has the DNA TGTGCCACCCAGAGGATGTATAGCACAGATACGCAGTATTTT. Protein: CATQRMYSTDTQYF.

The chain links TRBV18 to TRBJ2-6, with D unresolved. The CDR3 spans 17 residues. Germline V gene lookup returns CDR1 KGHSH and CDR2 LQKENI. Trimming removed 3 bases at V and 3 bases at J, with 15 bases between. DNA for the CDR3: TGTGCCAGCTCACCCAGGCAGTCGGATGGTGGGGCCAACGTCCTGACTTTC. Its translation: CASSPRQSDGGANVLTF.

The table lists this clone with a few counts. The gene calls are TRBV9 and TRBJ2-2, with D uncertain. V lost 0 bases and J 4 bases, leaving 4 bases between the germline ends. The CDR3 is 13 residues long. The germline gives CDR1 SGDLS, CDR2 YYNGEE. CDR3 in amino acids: CASSVVGTGELFF. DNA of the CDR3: TGTGCCAGCAGCGTAGTCGGCACCGGGGAGCTGTTTTTT.

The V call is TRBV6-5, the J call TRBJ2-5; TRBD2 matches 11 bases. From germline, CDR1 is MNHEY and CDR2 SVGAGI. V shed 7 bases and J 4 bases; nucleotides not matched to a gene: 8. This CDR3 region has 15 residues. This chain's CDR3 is CASTISGGASETQYF. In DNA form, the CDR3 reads TGTGCCAGCACGATTAGCGGGGGGGCCTCAGAGACCCAGTACTTC.

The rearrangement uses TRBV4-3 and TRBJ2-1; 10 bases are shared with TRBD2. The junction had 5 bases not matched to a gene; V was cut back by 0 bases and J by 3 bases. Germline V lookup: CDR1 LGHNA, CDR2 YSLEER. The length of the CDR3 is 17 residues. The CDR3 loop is CASSQDWRTSGYNEQFF. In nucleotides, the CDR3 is TGCGCCAGCAGCCAAGATTGGAGGACTAGCGGCTACAATGAGCAGTTCTTC.

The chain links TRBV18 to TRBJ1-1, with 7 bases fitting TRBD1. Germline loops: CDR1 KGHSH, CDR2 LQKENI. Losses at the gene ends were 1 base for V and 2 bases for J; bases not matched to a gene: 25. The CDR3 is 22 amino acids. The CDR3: CASSPRGDKSWKGALLNTEAFF. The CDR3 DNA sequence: TGTGCCAGCTCACCACGGGGGGATAAGTCTTGGAAGGGGGCTCTGCTCAACACTGAAGCTTTCTTT.

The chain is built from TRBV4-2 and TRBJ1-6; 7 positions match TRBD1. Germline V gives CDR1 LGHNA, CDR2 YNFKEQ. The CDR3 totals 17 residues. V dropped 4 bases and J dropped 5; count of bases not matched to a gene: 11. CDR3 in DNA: TGTGCCAGCAGCCCGGAAGGGACGGGACAGCATAATTCACCCCTCCACTTT. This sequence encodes CASSPEGTGQHNSPLHF.

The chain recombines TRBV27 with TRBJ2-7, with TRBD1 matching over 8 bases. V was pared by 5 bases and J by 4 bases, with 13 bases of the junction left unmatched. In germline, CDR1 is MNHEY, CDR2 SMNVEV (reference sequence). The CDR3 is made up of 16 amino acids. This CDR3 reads CASSPLPRTGFYEQYF. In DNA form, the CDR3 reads TGTGCCAGCAGTCCCCTCCCGCGGACAGGGTTTTACGAGCAGTACTTC.

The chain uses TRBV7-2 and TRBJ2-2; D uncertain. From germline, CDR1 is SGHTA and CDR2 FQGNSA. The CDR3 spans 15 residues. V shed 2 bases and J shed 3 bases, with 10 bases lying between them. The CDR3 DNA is TGTGCCAGCAGCTTAATCACAGACGACACCGGGGAGCTGTTTTTT. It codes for CASSLITDDTGELFF.

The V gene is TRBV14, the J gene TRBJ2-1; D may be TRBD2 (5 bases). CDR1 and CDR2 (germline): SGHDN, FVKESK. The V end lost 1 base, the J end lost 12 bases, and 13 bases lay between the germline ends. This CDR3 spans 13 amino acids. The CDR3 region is CASSQVPSSGQFF. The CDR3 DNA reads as TGTGCCAGCAGCCAAGTCCCTAGCTCGGGGCAGTTCTTC.

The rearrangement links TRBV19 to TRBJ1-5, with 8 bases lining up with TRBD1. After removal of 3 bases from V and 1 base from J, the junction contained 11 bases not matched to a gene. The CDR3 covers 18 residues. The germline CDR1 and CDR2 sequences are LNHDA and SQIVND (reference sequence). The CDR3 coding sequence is TGTGCCAGTAGTATTGGATTCCAGGGGGCGAAGAGCAATCAGCCCCAGCATTTT. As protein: CASSIGFQGAKSNQPQHF.

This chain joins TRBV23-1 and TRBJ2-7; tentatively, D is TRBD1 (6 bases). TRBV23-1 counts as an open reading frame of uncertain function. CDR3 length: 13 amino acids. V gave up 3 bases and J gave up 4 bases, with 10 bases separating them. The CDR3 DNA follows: TGCGCCAGCAGTCATGGAAGGGGGTACGAGCAGTACTTC. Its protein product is CASSHGRGYEQYF.

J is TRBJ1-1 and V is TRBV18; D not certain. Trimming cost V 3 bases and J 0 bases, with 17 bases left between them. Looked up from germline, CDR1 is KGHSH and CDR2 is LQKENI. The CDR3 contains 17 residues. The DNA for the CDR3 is TGTGCCAGCTCACCCCCGATCGGAGGAGGGATGAACACTGAAGCTTTCTTT. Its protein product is CASSPPIGGGMNTEAFF.

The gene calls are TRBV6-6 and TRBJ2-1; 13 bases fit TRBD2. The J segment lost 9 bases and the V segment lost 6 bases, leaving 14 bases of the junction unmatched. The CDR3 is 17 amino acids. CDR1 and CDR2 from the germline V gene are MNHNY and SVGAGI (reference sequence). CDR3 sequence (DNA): TGTGCCAGCAGCCGATCTCCTTCTGGACTAGCGGGGGTTGAGCAGTTCTTC. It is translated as CASSRSPSGLAGVEQFF.

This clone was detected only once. CDR3 amino acids: CASSQDAALANYGYTF. The CDR3 DNA reads as TGTGCCAGCAGCCAAGATGCCGCCTTAGCTAACTATGGCTACACCTTC. The chain joins TRBV4-2 to TRBJ1-2, with unresolved D. From germline, CDR1 is LGHNA and CDR2 YNFKEQ. V was shortened by 0 bases and J by 0 bases, with 11 bases between the two germline ends. The CDR3 totals 16 residues.

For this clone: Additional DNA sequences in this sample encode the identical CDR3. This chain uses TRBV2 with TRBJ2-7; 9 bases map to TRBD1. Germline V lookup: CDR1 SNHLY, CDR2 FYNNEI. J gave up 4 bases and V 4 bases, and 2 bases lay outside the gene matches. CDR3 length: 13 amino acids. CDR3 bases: TGTGCCAGCAGTGGACAGGGGGTATACGAGCAGTACTTC. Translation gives CASSGQGVYEQYF.

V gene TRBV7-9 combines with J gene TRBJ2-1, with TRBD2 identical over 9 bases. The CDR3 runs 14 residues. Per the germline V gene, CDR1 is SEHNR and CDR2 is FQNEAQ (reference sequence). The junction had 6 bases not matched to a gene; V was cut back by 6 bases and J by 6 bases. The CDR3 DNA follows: TGTGCCAGCAGGGGCGGGAGGGCCGGCAATGAGCAGTTCTTC. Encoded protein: CASRGGRAGNEQFF. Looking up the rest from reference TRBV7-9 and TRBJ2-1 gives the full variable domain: DTGVSQNPRHKITKRGQNVTFRCDPISEHNRLYWYRQTLGQGPEFLTYFQNEAQLEKSRLLSDRFSAERPKGSFSTLEIQRTEQGDSAMYLCASRGGRAGNEQFFGPGTRLTVL.

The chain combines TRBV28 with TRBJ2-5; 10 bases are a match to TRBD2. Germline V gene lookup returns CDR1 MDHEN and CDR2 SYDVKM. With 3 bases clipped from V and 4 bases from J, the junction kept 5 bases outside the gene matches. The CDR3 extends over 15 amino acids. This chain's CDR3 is CASSLLAGVGETQYF. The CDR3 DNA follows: TGTGCCAGCAGTTTGCTAGCGGGAGTCGGAGAGACCCAGTACTTC.

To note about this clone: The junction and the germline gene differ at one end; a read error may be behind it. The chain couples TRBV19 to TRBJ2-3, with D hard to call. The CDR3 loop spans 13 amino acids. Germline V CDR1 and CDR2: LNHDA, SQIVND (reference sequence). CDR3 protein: CASSDRSADTQYF. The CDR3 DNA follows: TGTGCTAGTAGTGACCGCAGCGCAGATACGCAGTATTTT.

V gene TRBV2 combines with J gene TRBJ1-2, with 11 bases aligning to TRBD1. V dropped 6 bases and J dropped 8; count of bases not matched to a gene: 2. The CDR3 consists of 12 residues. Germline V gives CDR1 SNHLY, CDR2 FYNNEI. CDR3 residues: CASRGQGGGYTF. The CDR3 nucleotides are TGTGCCAGCAGGGGACAGGGGGGCGGCTACACCTTC.

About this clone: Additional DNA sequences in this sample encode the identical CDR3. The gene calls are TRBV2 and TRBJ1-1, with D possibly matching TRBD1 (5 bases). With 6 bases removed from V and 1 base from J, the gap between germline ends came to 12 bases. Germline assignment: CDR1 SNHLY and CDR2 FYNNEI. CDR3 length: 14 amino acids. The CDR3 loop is CASSGGVRNTEAFF. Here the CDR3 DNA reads TGTGCCAGCAGCGGAGGGGTCAGGAACACTGAAGCTTTCTTT.